What follows describes a single T cell receptor beta chain. Authors' processing steps: Nucleated cell number was recorded as an estimate derived from reference gene primer amplification. TCRdb's copy holds only in-frame clones and misses some; the assay was immunoSEQ multiplex PCR. D and trimming come from the DNA, and the V and J calls and clone size come from that table. The data contain 75,000 to 100,000 clones, around 85% of them singletons. This sample is drawn from a study of blood T cell repertoires in COVID-19. Study as a whole: The study drew acute and convalescent COVID-19 samples from the United States, Italy and Spain. T cells, B-cell-depleted T cells, or PBMCs supplied cDNA or gDNA.

The CDR3 length is 21 residues. CDR1 MNHEY and CDR2 SVGEGT come from the germline V gene. The J segment lost 0 bases and the V segment lost 5 bases, leaving 17 bases of the junction unmatched. The J gene is TRBJ2-1, the V gene TRBV6-2 or TRBV6-3; 12 positions match TRBD2. The clonotype originates from a man aged 60 to 69 with acute or convalescent COVID-19. The sequencing input was peripheral blood. The chain's CDR3 is CASSPHPGLAGLRSSYNEQFF. DNA of the CDR3: TGTGCCAGCAGTCCGCATCCGGGACTAGCGGGTCTCAGAAGCTCCTACAATGAGCAGTTCTTC.